Below, 18 T cell receptor beta chains from the same sample are listed, as sequenced in a study of cytomegalovirus exposure and HLA in healthy donors. PCR was performed using 60 Vbeta and 13 Jbeta primers. Libraries were prepared by immunoSEQ multiplex PCR; TCRdb keeps only in-frame clonotypes and omits some of them. The sample yields fewer than 110,000 clones, over 70% seen once. The sample was PBMCs. Receptors were obtained from a man in his fifties in good health and CMV-seronegative.

The V call is TRBV9, the J call TRBJ1-6; TRBD1 might be the D (5 bases). Looked up from germline, CDR1 is SGDLS and CDR2 is YYNGEE. V lost 0 bases to trimming and J lost 10 bases, with 17 bases between them. The CDR3 consists of 16 residues. Here the CDR3 reads CASSVAGGTTASPLHF. DNA of the CDR3: TGTGCCAGCAGCGTAGCTGGGGGGACCACAGCGTCACCCCTCCACTTT.

The chain recombines TRBV28 with TRBJ1-5, with 10 nucleotides matching TRBD1. The CDR3 is made up of 14 amino acids. Germline V gene data show CDR1 as MDHEN and CDR2 as SYDVKM. V lost 4 bases to trimming and J lost 7 bases; unmatched junction nucleotides: 4. CDR3 amino acids: CASSSGQGYQPQHF. CDR3 DNA: TGTGCCAGCAGTTCGGGACAGGGGTACCAGCCCCAGCATTTT.

This clone was recorded a few times. The rearrangement uses TRBV29-1 and TRBJ1-2; D call uncertain. CDR1 is SQVTM, CDR2 ANQGSEA, per germline. CDR3 length equals 12 residues. V lost 6 bases to trimming and J lost 6 bases, with 14 bases between them. The CDR3 loop is CSVMTPADGYTF. The CDR3, as DNA: TGCAGCGTCATGACTCCTGCGGATGGCTACACCTTC.

V and J are TRBV6-5 and TRBJ1-5, with TRBD1 matching over 10 bases. Germline V gives CDR1 MNHEY, CDR2 SVGAGI. This CDR3 has 14 residues. Trimming cost V 6 bases and J 6 bases; bases outside gene matches: 5. The DNA of the CDR3 is TGTGCCAGCAGACCCGACAGGGGGCTTCAGCCCCAGCATTTT. Amino acids: CASRPDRGLQPQHF.

V gene TRBV7-3 combines with J gene TRBJ2-3; D is uncertain. Trimming took 2 bases from V and 1 from J, leaving 7 bases between them. The CDR3 sequence is 14 residues long. Germline assignment: CDR1 SGHTA and CDR2 FQGTGA. CDR3 in DNA: TGTGCCAGCAGCTTAGGTCCGGGCACAGATACGCAGTATTTT. Its protein is CASSLGPGTDTQYF. The full variable domain, its missing parts supplied by reference TRBV7-3 and TRBJ2-3, is GAGVSQTPSNKVTEKGKYVELRCDPISGHTALYWYRQSLGQGPEFLIYFQGTGAADDSGLPNDRFFAVRPEGSVSTLKIQRTERGDSAVYLCASSLGPGTDTQYFGPGTRLTVL.

The V and J genes are TRBV5-1 and TRBJ2-7, with D possibly being TRBD1 (5 bases). The V end was cut by 5 bases, the J end by 3 bases, with 18 bases between. Germline CDR1 SGHRS, CDR2 YFSETQ. This CDR3 region has 15 residues. The DNA for the CDR3 is TGCGCCAGCAGTCATGATAGGGGTGGCGGCTACGAGCAGTACTTC. This gives the protein CASSHDRGGGYEQYF. Drawing the rest from reference TRBV5-1 and TRBJ2-7, the complete variable domain is KAGVTQTPRYLIKTRGQQVTLSCSPISGHRSVSWYQQTPGQGLQFLFEYFSETQRNKGNFPGRFSGRQFSNSRSEMNVSTLELGDSALYLCASSHDRGGGYEQYFGPGTRLTVT.

The J gene is TRBJ2-1, the V gene TRBV29-1; D is unresolved. V dropped 8 bases and J dropped 8 bases, with 13 bases sitting between them. Germline values: CDR1 SQVTM, CDR2 ANQGSEA. The CDR3 covers 11 residues. DNA for the CDR3: TGCAGCCTTGGGTCTCGGGATGAGCAGTTCTTC. This gives the protein CSLGSRDEQFF.

This chain connects TRBV27 to TRBJ1-6; no firm D call. V was trimmed by 3 bases and J by 7 bases, leaving 10 bases between them. This CDR3 contains 14 residues. The germline V gene encodes CDR1 MNHEY and CDR2 SMNVEV (reference sequence). The CDR3 region has the DNA TGTGCCAGCAGTTTCCAACAACCGAATTCACCCCTCCACTTT. Amino acids: CASSFQQPNSPLHF.

The gene calls are TRBV19 and TRBJ2-5; D remains ambiguous. Germline V CDR1 and CDR2: LNHDA, SQIVND (reference sequence). Trimming left V 5 bases short and J 2 bases short, with 15 bases between. The CDR3 has 15 residues. Written as DNA, the CDR3 is TGTGCCAGTAGTCCTCTCGCAAACGGGCAAGAGACCCAGTACTTC. Encoded protein: CASSPLANGQETQYF.

To note about this clone: The junction shows a germline mismatch at one end, possibly a read error. The chain couples TRBV7-9 to TRBJ2-7; D possibly corresponds to TRBD2 (5 bases). CDR1 is SEHNR, CDR2 FQNEAQ, per germline (reference sequence). CDR3 length: 11 amino acids. For the CDR3, the DNA is TGTTCCAGCAGCTTAGGGAGCGAGCAGTACTTC. Translated: CSSSLGSEQYF.

This clone came up a few times. This chain links TRBV5-1 with TRBJ2-7; tentative D call: TRBD2 (6 bases). The germline CDR1 and CDR2 sequences are SGHRS and YFSETQ. The V end lost 2 bases, the J end lost 3 bases, and 15 bases lay between the germline ends. This CDR3 is 15 amino acids long. CDR3 DNA sequence: TGCGCCAGCAGCTTTAACTACGGGGGAAGCTACGAGCAGTACTTC. It yields the protein CASSFNYGGSYEQYF.

The V gene is TRBV7-9, the J gene TRBJ2-1, with TRBD1 matching 8 bases. V shed 1 base and J 4 bases; nucleotides not matched to a gene: 6. The germline V gene encodes CDR1 SEHNR and CDR2 FQNEAQ (reference sequence). CDR3 length equals 16 residues. The CDR3 sequence: CASSLGQGADYNEQFF. CDR3 coding DNA: TGTGCCAGCAGCTTAGGGCAGGGGGCGGATTACAATGAGCAGTTCTTC.

This clone was detected only a few times. The rearrangement links TRBV19 to TRBJ2-5; tentatively, D is TRBD2 (7 bases). The CDR3 is 15 amino acids. Per the germline V gene, CDR1 is LNHDA and CDR2 is SQIVND (reference sequence). The ends were cut back, 5 bases at V and 4 bases at J, with 17 bases in the middle. Written as DNA, the CDR3 is TGTGCCAGTAGTCTGGGGGGGGCGTTTGGAGAGACCCAGTACTTC. Amino acid sequence: CASSLGGAFGETQYF.

The chain combines TRBV19 with TRBJ2-5; 11 bases match TRBD2. After removal of 3 bases from V and 5 bases from J, the junction contained 8 bases not matched to a gene. This CDR3 has 16 residues. Germline CDR1 LNHDA, CDR2 SQIVND (reference sequence). The CDR3 DNA sequence: TGTGCCAGTAGTATGGAACTAGCGGGAGCTTGGGAGACCCAGTACTTC. It is translated as CASSMELAGAWETQYF.

V is TRBV27 and J is TRBJ1-2; D unclear. Between the trimmed V and J ends, which lost 3 bases and 4 bases, there was a span of 9 bases. CDR3 length equals 13 residues. Germline CDR1 MNHEY, CDR2 SMNVEV (reference sequence). CDR3 residues: CASSFDKSYGYTF. CDR3 nucleotide sequence: TGTGCCAGCAGTTTCGACAAGAGCTATGGCTACACCTTC.

Of note for this clone: Since the CDR3 does not end with the conserved phenylalanine or tryptophan, this likely comes from a read error. The J gene is TRBJ1-2, the V gene TRBV11-2; possible D gene TRBD1, 5 bases. Germline CDR1 and CDR2: SGHAT and FQNNGV. The CDR3 has 13 amino acids. The V end was cut by 3 bases, the J end by 4 bases, with 9 bases between. CDR3 in DNA: TGTGCCAGCAGCTTCCGACAGTCCTATGGCTACACCCTC. Its translation is CASSFRQSYGYTL.

The rearrangement links TRBV4-3 to TRBJ2-7; perhaps TRBD2 as D (5 bases). From germline, CDR1 is LGHNA and CDR2 YSLEER. The CDR3 contains 12 residues. The V end lost 0 bases, the J end lost 6 bases, and 6 bases lay between the germline ends. The CDR3 loop is CASSQDEGEQYF. CDR3 nucleotides: TGCGCCAGCAGCCAAGATGAGGGCGAGCAGTACTTC.

This clone has only one observation. This chain connects TRBV29-1 to TRBJ2-2, with a possible D match to TRBD2 (5 bases). V was clipped by 3 bases and J by 0 bases, with 11 bases between them. The CDR3 sequence is 15 residues long. The germline CDR1 and CDR2 sequences are SQVTM and ANQGSEA. In DNA, the CDR3 is TGCAGCGTTGACGTAGGAGGCGCGAACACCGGGGAGCTGTTTTTT. This codes for CSVDVGGANTGELFF.